This T cell receptor beta chain was found in a study of vaccination and CD4 T cells after COVID-19. Study-level information: Stimuli were overlapping spike peptide pools of SARS-CoV-2 and three common cold coronaviruses (HCoV-NL63, HCoV-OC43, HCoV-229E).

As for treatment: 10-day PBMC culture with coronavirus spike peptide pools or control peptides (ViraFEST assay). V lost 3 bases to trimming and J lost 5 bases, with 13 bases between them. Germline lookup yields CDR1 WSHSY and CDR2 SAAADI. The CDR3 sequence is 14 residues long. Worth noting for this clonotype: The antigen is undetermined.

Sequencing of cultured CD4+ T cell DNA used the Oncomine TCR Beta short-read assay. TCRdb recomputed calls from the PCR reads with MiXCR, one row per CDR3 protein. The sample yields approximately 12,000 distinct CDR3 sequences, around 42% seen once. V and J are TRBV10-2 and TRBJ2-5; D uncertain. The sample consisted of CD4+ T cells from blood, cultured in vitro, taken before SARS-CoV-2 vaccination. This receptor was taken from a human donor who had recovered from COVID-19. CDR3 sequence: CASSDNKVGETQYF. The CDR3 coding sequence is TGCGCCAGCAGTGATAATAAAGTCGGGGAGACCCAGTACTTC.